This note documents a single T cell receptor beta chain sequence. The data are from a study of T cells in tuberculosis. Thawed, overnight-rested PBMC were stained with GMM-loaded CD1B tetramer, viability dye and anti-CD3, then sorted. CD1B tetramers were loaded with Rhodococcus equi-derived C32 glucose monomycolate. Tetramer-sorted PBMC had been CD14 monocyte-depleted before freezing. From each donor, about 100,000 tetramer-negative cells were sorted. TCR-alpha and TCR-beta chains were sequenced unpaired. TCRdb's table, derived via immunoSEQ multiplex PCR, lists solely in-frame clones and lacks some. The repertoire includes 80,000 to 100,000 clones, roughly 88% of them detected once, and under 2.5% sits in the top ten. The ends were cut back, 0 bases at V and 5 bases at J, with 11 bases in the middle. The germline V gene has CDR1 WNHNN and CDR2 SYGVQD (reference sequence). The CDR3 loop spans 14 amino acids.

This TCR was recovered from an adult woman with latent tuberculosis. Sequenced input: CD1b-GMM tetramer-negative cells sorted from PBMCs. The chain carries TRBV10-1 and TRBJ2-7; no definite D call. This chain's CDR3 is CASSESRVQDEQYF. DNA of the CDR3: TGCGCCAGCAGTGAGTCAAGAGTTCAGGACGAGCAGTACTTC.